The 5 T cell receptor beta chains reported below all come from one sample, sequenced in a study of blood T cell repertoires in COVID-19. Generated by immunoSEQ multiplex PCR, the TCRdb table keeps only in-frame clones and is missing some. The data show about 300,000 clones, 88% seen once. Source material: peripheral blood. The receptors were sampled from a woman aged 25-40 years who had recovered from COVID-19.

The chain carries TRBV4-3 and TRBJ1-5; 9 nucleotides match TRBD1. The CDR3 loop spans 14 amino acids. Per germline, CDR1 LGHNA and CDR2 YSLEER. V lost 4 bases to trimming and J lost 2 bases; unmatched junction nucleotides: 0. The CDR3 nucleotides read TGCGCCAGCAGCCGGACAGGGGGCAATCAGCCCCAGCATTTT. It is translated as CASSRTGGNQPQHF.

The CDR3 DNA reads TGTGCCAGCAGCGTCCAAGCGAGAATTGCGAACACCGGGGAGCTGTTTTTT. Encoded protein: CASSVQARIANTGELFF. V and J are TRBV9 and TRBJ2-2; D unresolved. The CDR3 is 17 amino acids. The V gene lost 2 bases and the J gene lost 0 bases, with 14 bases spanning the gap. Germline-derived CDR1 and CDR2 are SGDLS and YYNGEE.

V and J are TRBV7-2 and TRBJ1-2; D is possibly TRBD1 (5 bases). The germline V and J ends were trimmed by 10 bases and 1 base, with 10 bases remaining between them. The CDR3 is 12 amino acids. Germline CDR1 and CDR2: SGHTA and FQGNSA. The CDR3 loop is CATVGGNYGYTF. For the CDR3, the DNA is TGTGCCACGGTGGGGGGTAACTATGGCTACACCTTC.

This chain joins TRBV2 and TRBJ2-2; TRBD2 is a possible D gene (6 bases). Germline lookup yields CDR1 SNHLY and CDR2 FYNNEI. Trimming shortened V by 7 bases and J by 3 bases, and 27 bases separated the two germline ends. This CDR3 spans 19 amino acids. CDR3 loop: CASKGRMAQTSIDTGELFF. CDR3 coding DNA: TGTGCCAGCAAGGGGCGGATGGCTCAGACTAGTATCGACACCGGGGAGCTGTTTTTT.

V gene TRBV6-5 combines with J gene TRBJ2-2, with TRBD1 identical over 10 bases. Trimming cost V 4 bases and J 6 bases; bases outside gene matches: 8. Germline CDR1 reads MNHEY; CDR2 reads SVGAGI. CDR3 length: 16 residues. CDR3 nucleotides: TGTGCCAGCAGTTTTGCGGGGACAGGGGACGCCGGGGAGCTGTTTTTT. Its protein is CASSFAGTGDAGELFF.